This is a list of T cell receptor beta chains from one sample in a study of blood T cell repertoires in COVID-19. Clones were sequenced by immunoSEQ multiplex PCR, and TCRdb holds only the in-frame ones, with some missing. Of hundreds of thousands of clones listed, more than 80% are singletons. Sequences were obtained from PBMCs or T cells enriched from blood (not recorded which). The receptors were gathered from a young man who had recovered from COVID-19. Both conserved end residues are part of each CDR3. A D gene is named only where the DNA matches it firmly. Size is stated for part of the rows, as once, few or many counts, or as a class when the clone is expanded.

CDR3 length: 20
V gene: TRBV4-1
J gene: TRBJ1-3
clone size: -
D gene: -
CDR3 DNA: TGCGCCAGCAGCCAAGAAGGGCGTGGACAGATAATCCTCTCTGGAAACACCATATATTTT
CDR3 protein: CASSQEGRGQIILSGNTIYF

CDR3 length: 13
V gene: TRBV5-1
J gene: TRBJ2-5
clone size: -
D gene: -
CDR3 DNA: TGCGCCAGCAGGTCGACTAGGATGGAGACCCAGTACTTC
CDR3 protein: CASRSTRMETQYF

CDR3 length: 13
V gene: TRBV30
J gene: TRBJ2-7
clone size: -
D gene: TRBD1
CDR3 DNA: TGTGCCTGGAGCCGGGACAGGCCCTACGAGCAGTACTTC
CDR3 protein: CAWSRDRPYEQYF

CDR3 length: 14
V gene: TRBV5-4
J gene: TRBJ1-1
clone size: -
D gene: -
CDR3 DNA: TGTGCCAGCAGCTCCAGGGGCTGGGGCACTGAAGCTTTCTTT
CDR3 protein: CASSSRGWGTEAFF

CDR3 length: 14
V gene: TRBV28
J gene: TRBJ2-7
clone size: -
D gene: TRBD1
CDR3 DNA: TGTGCCAGCAGTTTACCTGGACAGGGCTACGAGCAGTACTTC
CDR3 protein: CASSLPGQGYEQYF

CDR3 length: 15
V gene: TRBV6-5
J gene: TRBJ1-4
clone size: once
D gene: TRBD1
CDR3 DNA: TGTGCCAGCAGACCTATGGGACAGGGGGACGAAAAACTGTTTTTT
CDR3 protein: CASRPMGQGDEKLFF

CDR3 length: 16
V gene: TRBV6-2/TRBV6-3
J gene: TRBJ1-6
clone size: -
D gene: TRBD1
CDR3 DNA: TGTGCCAGCAGCAGAAAAGGGACAGCAAATAATTCACCCCTCCACTTT
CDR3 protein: CASSRKGTANNSPLHF

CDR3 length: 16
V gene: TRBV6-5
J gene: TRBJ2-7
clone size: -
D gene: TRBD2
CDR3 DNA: TGTGCCAGCAGTTACTCGGGACTAGCGGGAGCGGGCGAGCAGTACTTC
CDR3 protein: CASSYSGLAGAGEQYF

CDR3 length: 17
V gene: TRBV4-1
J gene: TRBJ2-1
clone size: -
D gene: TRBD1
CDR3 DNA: TGCGCCAGCAGCCAATTCTTAGACAGGGTAATTTACAATGAGCAGTTCTTC
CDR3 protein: CASSQFLDRVIYNEQFF

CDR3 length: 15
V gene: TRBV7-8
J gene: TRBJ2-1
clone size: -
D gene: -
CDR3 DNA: TGTGCCAGCAGCCATCAGACAGGTCCCTACAATGAGCAGTTCTTC
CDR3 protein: CASSHQTGPYNEQFF

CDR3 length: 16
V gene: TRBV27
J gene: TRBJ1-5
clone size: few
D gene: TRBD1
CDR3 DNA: TGTGCCAGCAGACTTAATGGACAGGGTTCGGAGCAGCCCCAGCATTTT
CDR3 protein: CASRLNGQGSEQPQHF

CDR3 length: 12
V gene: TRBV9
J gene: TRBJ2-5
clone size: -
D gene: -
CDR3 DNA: TGTGCCAGCAGCGTAGCAGGGGAGACCCAGTACTTC
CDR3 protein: CASSVAGETQYF

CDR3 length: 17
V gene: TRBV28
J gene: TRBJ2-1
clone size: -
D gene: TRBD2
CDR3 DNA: TGTGCCAGCAGTTTGTCAGGACTAGCGGGAGGGTTGACTGAGCAGTTCTTC
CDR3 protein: CASSLSGLAGGLTEQFF

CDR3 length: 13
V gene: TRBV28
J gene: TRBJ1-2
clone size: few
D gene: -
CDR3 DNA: TGTGCCAGCAGTTTAGGGGGGAGGTATGGCTACACCTTC
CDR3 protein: CASSLGGRYGYTF

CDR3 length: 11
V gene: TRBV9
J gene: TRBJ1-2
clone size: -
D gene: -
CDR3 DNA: TGTGCCAACGAGCGGAACTATGGCTACACCTTC
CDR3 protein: CANERNYGYTF

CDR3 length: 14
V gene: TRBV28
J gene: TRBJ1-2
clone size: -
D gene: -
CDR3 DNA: TGTGCCAGCAGTTTAAGTCCGTCCGGGGGTGGCTACACCTTC
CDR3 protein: CASSLSPSGGGYTF

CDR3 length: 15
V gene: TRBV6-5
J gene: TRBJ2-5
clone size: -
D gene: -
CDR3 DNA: TGTGCCAGCAGTTACTATGCAGGGATCCAGGAGACCCAGTACTTC
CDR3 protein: CASSYYAGIQETQYF

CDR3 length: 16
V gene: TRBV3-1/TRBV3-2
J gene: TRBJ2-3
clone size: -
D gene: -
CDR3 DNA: TGTGCCAGCAGCCCAACGGCGGGTACTAGCACAGATACGCAGTATTTT
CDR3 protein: CASSPTAGTSTDTQYF

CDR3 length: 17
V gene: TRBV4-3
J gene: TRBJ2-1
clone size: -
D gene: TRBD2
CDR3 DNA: TGCGCCAGCAGTTCTAATTCTTTAGCGGGCCCTTACAATGAGCAGTTCTTC
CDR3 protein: CASSSNSLAGPYNEQFF

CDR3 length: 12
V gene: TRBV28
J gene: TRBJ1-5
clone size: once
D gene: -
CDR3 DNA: TGTGCCAGCGGCCCTCTGAATCAGCCCCAGCATTTT
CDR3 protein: CASGPLNQPQHF

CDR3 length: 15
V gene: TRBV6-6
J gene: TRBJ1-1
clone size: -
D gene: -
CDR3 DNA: TGTGCCAGCAGTTACTCGGCAGGGGCTCGCACTGAAGCTTTCTTT
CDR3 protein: CASSYSAGARTEAFF

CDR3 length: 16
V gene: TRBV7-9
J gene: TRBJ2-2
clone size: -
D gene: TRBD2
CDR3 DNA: TGTGCCAGCAGACGGCCGGGACTAGCGGGCACCGGGGAGCTGTTTTTT
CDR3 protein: CASRRPGLAGTGELFF

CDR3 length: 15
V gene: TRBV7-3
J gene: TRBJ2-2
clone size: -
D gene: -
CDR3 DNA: TGTGCCAGCAGCTCCACTAGCCTGGTCGCCGGGGAGCTGTTTTTT
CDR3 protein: CASSSTSLVAGELFF

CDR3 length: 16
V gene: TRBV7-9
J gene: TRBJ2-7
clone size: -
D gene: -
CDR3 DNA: TGTGCCAGCAGCAAGGGGACACCCAGGGAGTCCTACGAGCAGTACTTC
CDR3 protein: CASSKGTPRESYEQYF

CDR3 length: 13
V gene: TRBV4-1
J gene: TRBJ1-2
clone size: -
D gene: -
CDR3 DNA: TGCGCCAGCAGCATACAGATAAACTATGGCTACACCTTC
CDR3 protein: CASSIQINYGYTF

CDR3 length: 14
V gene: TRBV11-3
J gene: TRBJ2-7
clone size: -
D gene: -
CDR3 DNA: TGTGCCAGCAGCTTAGGCGGCGGATCCTACGAGCAGTACTTC
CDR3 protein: CASSLGGGSYEQYF

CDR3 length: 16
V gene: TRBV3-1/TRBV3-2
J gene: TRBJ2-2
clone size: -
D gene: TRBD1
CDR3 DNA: TGTGCCAGCAGCCGGTCGGAAGGGGGCGGCACCGGGGAGCTGTTTTTT
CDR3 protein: CASSRSEGGGTGELFF

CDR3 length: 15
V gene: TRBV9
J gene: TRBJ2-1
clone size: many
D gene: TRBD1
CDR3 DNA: TGTGCCAGCAGCGTAGCGGGACAGGGCAAGGATGTGCAGTTCTTC
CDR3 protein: CASSVAGQGKDVQFF

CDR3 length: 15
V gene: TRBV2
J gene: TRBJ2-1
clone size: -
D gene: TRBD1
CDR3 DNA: TGTGCCAGCGGGGGGACAGGCCAGACCTACAATGAGCAGTTCTTC
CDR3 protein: CASGGTGQTYNEQFF

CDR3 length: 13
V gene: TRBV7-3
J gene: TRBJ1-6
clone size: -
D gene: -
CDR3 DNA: TGTGCCAGCAGCTTCCAGATTAATTCACCCCTCCACTTT
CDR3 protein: CASSFQINSPLHF

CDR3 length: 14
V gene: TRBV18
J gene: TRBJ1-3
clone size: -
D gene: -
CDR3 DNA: TGTGCCAGCTCACCAAATCCGGGAGGAAACACCATATATTTT
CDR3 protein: CASSPNPGGNTIYF

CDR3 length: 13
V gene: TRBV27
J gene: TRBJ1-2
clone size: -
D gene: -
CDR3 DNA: TGTGCCAGCAGTATAAACCAGTATGCTGGCTACACCTTC
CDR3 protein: CASSINQYAGYTF

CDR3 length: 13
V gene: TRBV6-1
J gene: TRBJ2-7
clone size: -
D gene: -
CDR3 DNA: TGTGCCAGCAGTGAGAGTATTCGGGTCGAGCAGTACTTC
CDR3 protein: CASSESIRVEQYF

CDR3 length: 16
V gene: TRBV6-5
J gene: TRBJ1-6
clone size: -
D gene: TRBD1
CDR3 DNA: TGTGCCAGCAGTTCCTCAGGACAGGTCCGTAATTCACCCCTCCACTTT
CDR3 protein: CASSSSGQVRNSPLHF

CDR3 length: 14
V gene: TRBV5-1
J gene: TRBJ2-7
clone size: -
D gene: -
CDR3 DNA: TGCGCCAGCAGCCGCCTGACAGGCCTGTACGAGCAGTACTTC
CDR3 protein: CASSRLTGLYEQYF

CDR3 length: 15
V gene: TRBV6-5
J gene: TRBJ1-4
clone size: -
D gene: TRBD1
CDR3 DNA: TGTGCCAGCAGTAGCCAGGGGGCTGGGGATGAAAAACTGTTTTTT
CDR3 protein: CASSSQGAGDEKLFF

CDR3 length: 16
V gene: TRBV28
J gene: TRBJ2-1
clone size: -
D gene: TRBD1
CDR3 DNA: TGTGCCAGCAGTACATGGGGGACAGGGAAGTACAATGAGCAGTTCTTC
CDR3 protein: CASSTWGTGKYNEQFF

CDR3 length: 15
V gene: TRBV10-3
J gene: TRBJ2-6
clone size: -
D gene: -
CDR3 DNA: TGTGCCATCAGGGACGGGAGCTCTGGGGCCAACGTCCTGACTTTC
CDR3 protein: CAIRDGSSGANVLTF

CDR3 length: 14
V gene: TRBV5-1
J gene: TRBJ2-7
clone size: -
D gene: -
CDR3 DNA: TGCGCCAGCAGCTGGGGGACTGGGACTTACGAGCAGTACTTC
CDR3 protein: CASSWGTGTYEQYF

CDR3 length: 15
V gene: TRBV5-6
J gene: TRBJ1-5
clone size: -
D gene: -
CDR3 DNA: TGTGCCAGCAGCTTGGGACCGACGGGGGATCAGCCCCAGCATTTT
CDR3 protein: CASSLGPTGDQPQHF

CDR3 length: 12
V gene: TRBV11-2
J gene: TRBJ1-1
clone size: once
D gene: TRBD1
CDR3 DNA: TGTGCCAGCAGCCAGGGGGGTACTGAAGCTTTCTTT
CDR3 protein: CASSQGGTEAFF

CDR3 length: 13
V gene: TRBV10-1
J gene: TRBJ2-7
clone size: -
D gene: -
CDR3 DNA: TGCGCCAGCAGTGAGTCGACAAAATACGAGCAGTACTTC
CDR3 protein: CASSESTKYEQYF

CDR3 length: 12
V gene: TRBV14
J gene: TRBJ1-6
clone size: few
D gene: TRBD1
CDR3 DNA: TGTGCCAGCAGCCGCAGGGGGACACCCCTCCACTTT
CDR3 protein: CASSRRGTPLHF

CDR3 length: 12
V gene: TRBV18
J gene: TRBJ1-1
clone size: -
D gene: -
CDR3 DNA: TGTGCCAGCTCCCCCGGACACGGAGAAGCTTTCTTT
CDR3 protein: CASSPGHGEAFF

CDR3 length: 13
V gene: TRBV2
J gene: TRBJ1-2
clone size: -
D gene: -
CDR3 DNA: TGTGCCAGCAGTCAACAGTGGAGGGACGGCTACACCTTC
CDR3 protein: CASSQQWRDGYTF

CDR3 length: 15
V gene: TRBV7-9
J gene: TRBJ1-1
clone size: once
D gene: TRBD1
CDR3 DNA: TGTGCCAGCAGCATAGGGGACAGGGGTAACACTGAAGCTTTCTTT
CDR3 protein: CASSIGDRGNTEAFF

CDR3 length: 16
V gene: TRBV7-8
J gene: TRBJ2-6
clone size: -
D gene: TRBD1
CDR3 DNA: TGTGCCAGCGGGACAGGGCGGTCTGCAGGGGCCAACGTCCTGACTTTC
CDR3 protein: CASGTGRSAGANVLTF

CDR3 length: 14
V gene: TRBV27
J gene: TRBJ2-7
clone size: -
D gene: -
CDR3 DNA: TGTGCCAGCGGGGTGGCTAGCCGCCCCTACGAGCAGTACTTC
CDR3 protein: CASGVASRPYEQYF

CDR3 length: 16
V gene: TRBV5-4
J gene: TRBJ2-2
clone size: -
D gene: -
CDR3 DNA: TGTGCCAGCAGCTTGGATAGGACAGCCAAAACCGGGGAGCTGTTTTTT
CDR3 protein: CASSLDRTAKTGELFF

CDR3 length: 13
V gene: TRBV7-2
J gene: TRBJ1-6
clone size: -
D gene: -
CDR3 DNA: TGTGCCAGCAGCTTTGTCGGGAATTCACCCCTCCACTTT
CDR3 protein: CASSFVGNSPLHF

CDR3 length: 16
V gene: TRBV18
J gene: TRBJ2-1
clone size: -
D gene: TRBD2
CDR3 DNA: TGTGCCAGCTCACCCTCTAGCGGGAGCGCCTACAATGAGCAGTTCTTC
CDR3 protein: CASSPSSGSAYNEQFF